This TCR beta chain was profiled in a study of CD8 T cells in ankylosing spondylitis. The germline V and J ends were trimmed by 0 bases and 15 bases, with 10 bases remaining between them. This CDR3 has 11 amino acids. Germline CDR1 and CDR2: SGHRS and YFSETQ. In its sample, this clonotype was seen a few times. The antigen remains undetermined. Each TCR beta library was made by quantitative 5'-RACE that incorporated molecular barcodes. TCRdb passed the 5' RACE reads through MiXCR, listing each CDR3 protein once. Among more than 650,000 distinct CDR3 sequences, approximately 10% were seen once, and the ten largest hold approximately 0.51%. Study results and caveats: Before this, some motif variants had been reported in reactive arthritis synovial fluid and blood. Eight highly homologous variants formed a TCR beta motif that appeared characteristic of ankylosing spondylitis blood. Disease-linked clones displayed a CD8+ phenotype and appeared relatively rarely in peripheral blood.

This TCR came from a male donor with ankylosing spondylitis. The sample was blood, either unsorted or a sorted T cell fraction (not recorded which). The gene calls are TRBV5-1 and TRBJ2-1; no definite D call. CDR3 nucleotides: TGCGCCAGCAGCTTGGATGTTACCCCGTTCTTC. Its translation is CASSLDVTPFF. Variable domain in full (rest from reference TRBV5-1 and TRBJ2-1): KAGVTQTPRYLIKTRGQQVTLSCSPISGHRSVSWYQQTPGQGLQFLFEYFSETQRNKGNFPGRFSGRQFSNSRSEMNVSTLELGDSALYLCASSLDVTPFFGPGTRLTVL.